Listed below are T cell receptor beta chains from one sample, sequenced in a study of cytomegalovirus exposure and HLA in healthy donors. Clones were read by immunoSEQ multiplex PCR, and TCRdb kept only the in-frame ones, dropping some. The sample includes 130,000 to 150,000 clones, about 70% of them seen just once. Sequencing was carried out using PBMCs. The source of these receptors is a man aged 18-30 years in good health and CMV-seronegative. Both conserved end residues are part of each CDR3. A D gene is named only where the DNA matches it firmly. A clone size is listed for some rows: how often the clone was seen (once, few, many), or a class if it is expanded.

V gene	D gene	J gene	clone size	CDR3 protein	CDR3 DNA
TRBV2	TRBD1	TRBJ1-5	NA	CASSPRQGSNQPQHF	TGTGCCAGCAGTCCAAGACAGGGGTCCAATCAGCCCCAGCATTTT
TRBV11-2	TRBD1	TRBJ2-3	NA	CASSLVGQGVTDTQYF	TGTGCCAGCAGCTTAGTAGGGCAGGGGGTCACAGATACGCAGTATTTT
TRBV9	NA	TRBJ1-1	NA	CASSVVGADTEAFF	TGTGCCAGCAGCGTAGTAGGGGCGGACACTGAAGCTTTCTTT
TRBV7-9	TRBD1	TRBJ1-4	once	CASSLGGTAEKLFF	TGTGCCAGCAGCTTAGGGGGGACAGCAGAAAAACTGTTTTTT
TRBV27	TRBD2	TRBJ2-7	NA	CASSIGPGLLSLYF	TGTGCCAGCAGCATTGGACCGGGACTATTAAGTTTATACTTC
TRBV29-1	NA	TRBJ1-4	NA	CSVNREGDEKLFF	TGCAGCGTTAACAGGGAGGGGGATGAAAAACTGTTTTTT
TRBV5-6	TRBD1	TRBJ1-3	NA	CASSVRDREGNTIYF	TGTGCCAGCAGCGTCCGGGACAGGGAAGGAAACACCATATATTTT
TRBV6-1	NA	TRBJ1-6	NA	CASSEATYNSPLHF	TGTGCCAGCAGTGAAGCCACCTATAATTCCCCCCTCCACTTT
TRBV7-3	NA	TRBJ2-3	NA	CASSLMSKGFEADTQYF	TGTGCCAGCAGCTTAATGAGTAAGGGGTTTGAGGCAGATACGCAGTATTTT
TRBV6-5	TRBD1	TRBJ1-1	NA	CASSYNRGNTEAFF	TGTGCCAGCAGTTACAACAGGGGGAACACTGAAGCTTTCTTT
TRBV5-1	NA	TRBJ2-7	NA	CASSLGLSSYEQYF	TGCGCCAGCAGCTTGGGTTTGAGCTCCTACGAGCAGTACTTC
TRBV10-1	NA	TRBJ1-1	NA	CASSESTGSVNTEAFF	TGCGCCAGCAGTGAGTCGACAGGATCGGTGAACACTGAAGCTTTCTTT
TRBV19	NA	TRBJ1-4	NA	CASSEVSATNEKLFF	TGTGCCAGTAGTGAGGTGTCTGCAACTAATGAAAAACTGTTTTTT
TRBV14	TRBD1	TRBJ1-2	NA	CASSQEDRWSGRFYGYTF	TGTGCCAGCAGCCAAGAGGACAGGTGGTCCGGACGATTCTATGGCTACACCTTC
TRBV28	NA	TRBJ2-1	NA	CASSSETWRGGNEQFF	TGTGCCAGCAGTTCTGAGACATGGAGAGGGGGAAATGAGCAGTTCTTC
TRBV18	TRBD1	TRBJ2-1	once	CASSPPRTGGYGNEQFF	TGTGCCAGCTCACCTCCCCGGACAGGGGGCTATGGGAATGAGCAGTTCTTC
TRBV4-2	NA	TRBJ2-7	NA	CASSQVGTSYEQYF	TGTGCCAGCAGCCAAGTGGGCACCTCCTACGAGCAGTACTTC
TRBV27	NA	TRBJ2-1	few	CASSSLGGGAYNEQFF	TGTGCCAGCAGTTCGCTGGGTGGGGGCGCCTACAATGAGCAGTTCTTC
TRBV6-5	NA	TRBJ1-2	NA	CASSYSEGRVNGYTF	TGTGCCAGCAGTTACTCGGAGGGACGGGTTAACGGCTACACCTTC
TRBV19	NA	TRBJ1-5	NA	CATKAWGGIVSDQPQHF	TGTGCCACCAAAGCATGGGGAGGGATCGTATCGGATCAGCCCCAGCATTTT
TRBV25-1	NA	TRBJ2-1	NA	CASTSARGLEQFF	TGTGCCAGCACCTCCGCGCGGGGGCTTGAGCAGTTCTTC
TRBV7-8	NA	TRBJ2-2	NA	CASSLFLAENTGELFF	TGTGCCAGCAGCTTATTTTTAGCGGAAAACACCGGGGAGCTGTTTTTT
TRBV29-1	TRBD1	TRBJ1-1	NA	CSGIQGEFTEAFF	TGCAGCGGAATACAGGGGGAGTTCACTGAAGCTTTCTTT
TRBV11-3	TRBD2	TRBJ2-2	NA	CASSQLAGVAAGELFF	TGTGCCAGCAGCCAACTAGCGGGAGTGGCGGCCGGGGAGCTGTTTTTT
TRBV11-2	TRBD2	TRBJ2-5	NA	CASSLTSGGQETQYF	TGTGCCAGCAGCTTGACTAGCGGAGGGCAAGAGACCCAGTACTTC
TRBV5-1	TRBD2	TRBJ2-7	NA	CASSGKAGVYFHEQYF	TGCGCCAGCAGCGGGAAGGCGGGAGTGTACTTCCACGAGCAGTACTTC
TRBV27	TRBD1	TRBJ1-1	NA	CASSFRLDRGGEAFF	TGTGCCAGCAGTTTTCGTCTGGACAGGGGAGGAGAGGCTTTCTTT
TRBV19	NA	TRBJ1-6	once	CASSILLRSTRDSPLHF	TGTGCCAGTAGTATTCTCCTTCGCTCGACGAGGGATTCACCCCTCCACTTT
TRBV6-5	NA	TRBJ1-1	NA	CASSYGGYTEAFF	TGTGCCAGCAGTTATGGAGGATACACTGAAGCTTTCTTT